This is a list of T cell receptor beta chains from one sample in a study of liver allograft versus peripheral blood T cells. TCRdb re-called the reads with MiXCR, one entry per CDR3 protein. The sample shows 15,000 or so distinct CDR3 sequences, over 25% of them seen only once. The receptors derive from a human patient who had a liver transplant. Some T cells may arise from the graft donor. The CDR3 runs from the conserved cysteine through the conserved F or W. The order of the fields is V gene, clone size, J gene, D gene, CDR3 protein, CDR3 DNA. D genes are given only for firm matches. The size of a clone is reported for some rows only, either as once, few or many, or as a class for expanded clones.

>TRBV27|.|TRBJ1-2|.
CASSLRGYGYTF
TGTGCCAGCAGTTTAAGGGGCTATGGCTACACCTTC
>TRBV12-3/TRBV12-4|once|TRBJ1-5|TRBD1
CASTLDRARNSNQPQHF
TGTGCCAGCACCCTGGACAGGGCACGGAATAGCAATCAGCCCCAGCATTTT
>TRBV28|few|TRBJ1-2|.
CASRKTFNYGYTF
TGTGCCAGCAGAAAGACTTTTAACTATGGCTACACCTTC
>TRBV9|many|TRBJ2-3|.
CASSALRDTQYF
TGTGCCAGCAGCGCCCTTCGAGATACGCAGTATTTT
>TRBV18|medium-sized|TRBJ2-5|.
CASSLGFVRQETQYF
TGTGCCAGCTCCCTGGGGTTTGTTAGGCAAGAGACCCAGTACTTC
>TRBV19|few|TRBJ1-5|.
CASHAITGHDNQPQHF
TGTGCCAGTCACGCGATTACGGGACACGACAATCAGCCCCAGCATTTT
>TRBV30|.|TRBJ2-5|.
CAWRVSGGETQYF
TGTGCCTGGAGAGTTTCCGGCGGGGAGACCCAGTACTTC
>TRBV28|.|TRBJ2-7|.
CASRPAGEGYEQYF
TGTGCCAGCAGGCCCGCGGGTGAAGGCTACGAGCAGTACTTC
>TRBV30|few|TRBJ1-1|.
CAWSRGGDTEAFF
TGTGCCTGGTCCCGGGGGGGGGACACTGAAGCTTTCTTT
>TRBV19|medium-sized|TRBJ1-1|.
CASRNPGEVRMDTEAFF
TGTGCCAGTAGGAATCCAGGGGAGGTTAGAATGGACACTGAAGCTTTCTTT
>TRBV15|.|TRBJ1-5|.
CATSRGSPDQPQHF
TGTGCCACCAGCAGAGGCAGCCCAGATCAGCCCCAGCATTTT
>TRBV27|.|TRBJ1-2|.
CASSLLGGNGYTF
TGTGCCAGCAGTTTACTCGGGGGCAATGGCTACACCTTC
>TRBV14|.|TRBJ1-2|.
CASSQVQGGGYTF
TGTGCCAGCAGCCAAGTCCAGGGAGGAGGCTACACCTTC
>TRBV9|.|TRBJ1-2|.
CASSVMPVSWDGYTF
TGTGCCAGCAGCGTTATGCCGGTCTCTTGGGATGGCTACACCTTC
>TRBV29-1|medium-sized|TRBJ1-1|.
CSVEGSLLNTEAFF
TGCAGCGTTGAGGGCAGCCTATTGAACACTGAAGCTTTCTTT
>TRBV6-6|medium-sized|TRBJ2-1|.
CASSPSGEPYNEQFF
TGTGCCAGCAGCCCTTCGGGAGAACCCTACAATGAGCAGTTCTTC
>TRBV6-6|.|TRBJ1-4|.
CASSTNEKLFF
TGTGCCAGCAGCACTAATGAAAAACTGTTTTTT
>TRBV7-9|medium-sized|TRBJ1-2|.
CASSLETVGYGYTF
TGTGCCAGCAGCTTAGAAACAGTCGGCTATGGCTACACCTTC
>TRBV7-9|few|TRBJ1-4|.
CASSSAGTTNEKLFF
TGTGCCAGCAGCAGCGCCGGGACTACTAATGAAAAACTGTTTTTT
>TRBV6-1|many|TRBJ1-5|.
CASSERSNQPQHF
TGTGCCAGCAGTGAACGTAGCAATCAGCCCCAGCATTTT
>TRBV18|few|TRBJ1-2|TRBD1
CASSPGQGAIGYTF
TGTGCCAGCTCACCAGGACAGGGGGCGATTGGCTACACCTTC
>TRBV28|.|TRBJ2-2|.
CAGRTVNTGELFF
TGTGCCGGGAGGACGGTGAACACCGGGGAGCTGTTTTTT
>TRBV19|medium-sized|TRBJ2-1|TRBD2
CASRASGNNEQFF
TGTGCCAGTAGGGCTAGCGGAAACAATGAGCAGTTCTTC
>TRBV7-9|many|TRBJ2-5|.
CASSSSRGTQYF
TGTGCCAGCAGCTCCTCGCGTGGGACCCAGTACTTC
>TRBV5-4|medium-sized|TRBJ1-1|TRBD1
CASSPSGQGGATEAFF
TGTGCCAGCAGCCCTTCCGGACAGGGCGGTGCCACTGAAGCTTTCTTT
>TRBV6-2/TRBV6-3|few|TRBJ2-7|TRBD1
CASRPTGGGSYEQYF
TGTGCCAGCAGACCGACAGGGGGGGGGAGCTACGAGCAGTACTTC
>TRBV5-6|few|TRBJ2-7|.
CASSLGGKQYF
TGTGCCAGCAGCTTAGGCGGCAAGCAGTACTTC
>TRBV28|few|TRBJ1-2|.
CASKVALGLYGYTF
TGTGCCAGCAAAGTGGCCTTGGGACTCTATGGCTACACCTTC